These 7 T cell receptor beta chains originate from one sample sequenced in a study of blood T cell repertoires in COVID-19. Generated by immunoSEQ multiplex PCR, the TCRdb table keeps only in-frame clones and is missing some. This sample yields about 130,000 clones, of which 70% to 80% are seen a single time; around 37% belongs to the top ten. Sample: peripheral blood. The receptors were sampled from a man between 35 and 55 years old with active or convalescent COVID-19.

The chain couples TRBV30 to TRBJ1-5, with D maybe TRBD1 (6 bases). The V gene's germline CDR1 is GTSNPN and CDR2 SVGIG (reference sequence). V was shortened by 4 bases and J by 6 bases, with 13 bases between the two germline ends. The CDR3 runs 13 residues. The CDR3: CAWTAGAGQPQHF. Written as DNA, the CDR3 is TGTGCCTGGACCGCAGGGGCAGGTCAGCCCCAGCATTTT.

The chain couples TRBV7-2 to TRBJ2-7; D ambiguous. CDR1 and CDR2 from the germline V gene are SGHTA and FQGNSA. V dropped 1 base and J dropped 1 base, with 8 bases sitting between them. The CDR3 runs to 14 residues. The CDR3: CASSLVDGSYEQYF. The CDR3, as DNA: TGTGCCAGCAGCTTAGTCGACGGGTCCTACGAGCAGTACTTC.

This clone was counted between two and nine times. The chain carries TRBV20-1 and TRBJ1-6; TRBD1 agrees at 9 bases. The V and J ends lost 3 bases and 6 bases, in that order; junction bases with no gene match: 9. The CDR3 contains 16 residues. Germline CDR1 is DFQATT and CDR2 is SNEGSKA (reference sequence). As DNA, the CDR3 is TGCAGTGCTAGTCCTCTGGGACAGGGAGTTAATTCACCCCTCCACTTT. Translation: CSASPLGQGVNSPLHF.

The chain joins TRBV28 to TRBJ1-2; no definite D call. The CDR3 consists of 10 residues. V lost 9 bases and J 7 bases, leaving 9 bases between the germline ends. Germline V gene data show CDR1 as MDHEN and CDR2 as SYDVKM. The CDR3 DNA is TGTGCCAGTTCGAGTTTTGGCTACACCTTC. Translation: CASSSFGYTF.

The chain joins TRBV6-5 to TRBJ1-2; 8 nucleotides line up with TRBD1. CDR1 is MNHEY and CDR2 is SVGAGI in the germline V gene. V dropped 11 bases and J dropped 4; count of bases not matched to a gene: 9. The CDR3 has 13 amino acids. The CDR3 spells CAGEDRASYGYTF. For the CDR3, the DNA is TGTGCCGGTGAGGACAGGGCTAGCTATGGCTACACCTTC.

This sequence joins TRBV20-1 and TRBJ2-7; weak D call: TRBD1 (5 bases). The germline V gene encodes CDR1 DFQATT and CDR2 SNEGSKA (reference sequence). This CDR3 contains 10 residues. Deletions cut 5 bases from V and 6 bases from J, with 8 bases between. The CDR3 region has the DNA TGCAGTGCTCTAGGGGCCGAGCAGTACTTC. Its translation: CSALGAEQYF.

J is TRBJ1-1 and V is TRBV7-9; 8 positions match TRBD1. V gave up 10 bases and J gave up 5 bases; unmatched junction bases: 3. Germline-derived CDR1 and CDR2 are SEHNR and FQNEAQ (reference sequence). The CDR3 totals 11 residues. CDR3 sequence: CATRQGTEAFF. The CDR3 DNA reads TGTGCCACACGACAGGGGACTGAAGCTTTCTTT.